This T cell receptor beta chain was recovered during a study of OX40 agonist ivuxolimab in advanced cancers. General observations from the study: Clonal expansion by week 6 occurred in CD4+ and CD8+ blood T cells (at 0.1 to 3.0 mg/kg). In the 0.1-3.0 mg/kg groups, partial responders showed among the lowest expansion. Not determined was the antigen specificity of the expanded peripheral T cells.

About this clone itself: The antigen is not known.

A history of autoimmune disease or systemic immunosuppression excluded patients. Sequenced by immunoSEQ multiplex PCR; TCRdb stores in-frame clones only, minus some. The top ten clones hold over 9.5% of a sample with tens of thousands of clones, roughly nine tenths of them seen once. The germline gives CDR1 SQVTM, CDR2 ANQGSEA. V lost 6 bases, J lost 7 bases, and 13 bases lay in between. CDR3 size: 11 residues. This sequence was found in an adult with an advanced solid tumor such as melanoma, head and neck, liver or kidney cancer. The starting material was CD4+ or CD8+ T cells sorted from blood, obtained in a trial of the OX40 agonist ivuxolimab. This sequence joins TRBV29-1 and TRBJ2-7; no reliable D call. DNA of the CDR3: TGCAGCGTCGGAGCTCTCGGGGAGCAGTACTTC. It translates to CSVGALGEQYF.